The 4 T cell receptor beta chains reported below all come from one sample, sequenced in a study of cytotoxic CD8 clonotypes in ibrutinib-treated CLL (dated by TCRdb to about 2021). Receptor libraries were prepared by the immunoSEQ multiplex PCR assay. This is the immuneACCESS table as TCRdb keeps it, with only in-frame sequences that have V and J called. A part of the clones is gone; compared with another copy, unresolved V genes explain less than half, and the rest is unexplained. This sample is represented by about 300,000 clones; approximately 76% of them were singletons. The top ten constitute roughly 5.7% of the sample. According to the study, the label for this sample's time point signals: progressive disease on ibrutinib. This sample comprised PBMCs, obtained at disease progression, from a patient treated with ibrutinib. Every receptor here comes from a human donor with chronic lymphocytic leukemia.

The V and J genes are TRBV19 and TRBJ2-1; TRBD2 matches 11 bases. Per the germline V gene, CDR1 is LNHDA and CDR2 is SQIVND (reference sequence). V dropped 1 base and J dropped 8; count of bases not matched to a gene: 13. The CDR3 contains 18 residues. CDR3 sequence reads: CASSIATAVSGGAYEQFF. The CDR3 bases are TGTGCCAGTAGTATAGCTACGGCTGTTAGCGGGGGGGCATATGAGCAGTTCTTC.

This chain joins TRBV25-1 and TRBJ1-2; D not certain. The CDR3 is 12 residues long. Trimming shortened V by 4 bases and J by 13 bases, and 16 bases separated the two germline ends. CDR1 is MGHDK and CDR2 is SYGVNS in the germline V gene. The CDR3 DNA is TGTGCCAGCAGTGGATTGGGTTTGTTGAGCACCTTC. This gives the protein CASSGLGLLSTF.

The genes are TRBV19 and TRBJ2-3; D possibly corresponds to TRBD2 (6 bases). Per the germline V gene, CDR1 is LNHDA and CDR2 is SQIVND (reference sequence). This CDR3 is 14 amino acids long. The V and J ends lost 8 bases and 0 bases respectively, with 12 bases between them. DNA of the CDR3: TGTGCCAGTGGGCTAGCGCCAAGCACAGATACGCAGTATTTT. Its translation is CASGLAPSTDTQYF.

The chain couples TRBV7-3 to TRBJ2-2; D ambiguous. The CDR3 covers 15 residues. Per germline, CDR1 SGHTA and CDR2 FQGTGA. The V and J ends lost 3 bases and 5 bases respectively, with 13 bases between them. The CDR3 nucleotides read TGTGCCAGCAGCTTCGAACGGGCGAGAACCGGGGAGCTGTTTTTT. Translating it yields CASSFERARTGELFF.